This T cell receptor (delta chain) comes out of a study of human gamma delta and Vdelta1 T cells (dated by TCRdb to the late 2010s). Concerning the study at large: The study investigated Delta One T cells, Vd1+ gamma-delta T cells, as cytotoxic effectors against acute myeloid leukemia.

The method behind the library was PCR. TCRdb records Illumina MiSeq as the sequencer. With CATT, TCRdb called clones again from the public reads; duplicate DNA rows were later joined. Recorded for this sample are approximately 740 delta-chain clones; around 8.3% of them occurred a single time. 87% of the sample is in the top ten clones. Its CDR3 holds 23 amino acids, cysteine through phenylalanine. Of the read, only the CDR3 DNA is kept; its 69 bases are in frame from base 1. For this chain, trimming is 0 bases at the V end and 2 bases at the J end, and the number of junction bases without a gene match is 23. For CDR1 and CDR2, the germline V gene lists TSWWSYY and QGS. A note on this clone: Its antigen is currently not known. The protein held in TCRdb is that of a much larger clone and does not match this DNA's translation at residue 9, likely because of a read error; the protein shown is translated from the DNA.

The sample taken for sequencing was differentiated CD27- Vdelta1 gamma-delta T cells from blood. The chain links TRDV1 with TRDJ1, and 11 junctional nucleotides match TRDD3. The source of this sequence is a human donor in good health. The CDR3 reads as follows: CALGELHSALSHYWGIKTDKLIF. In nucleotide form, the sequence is TGTGCTCTTGGGGAACTCCATTCCGCGCTTTCCCACTACTGGGGGATAAAGACCGATAAACTCATCTTT.